A single T cell receptor (beta chain) is shown here with its context. This specimen comes from a study of shared clonotypes between healthy human individuals. Study-level information: In total, the donors were two women and a few men aged 18 to 49. Three plates were used per donor for CD4 naive, three for CD4 memory, two for CD8 naive and one for CD8 memory.

The CDR3 spans 14 residues. Germline CDR1 KGHSH, CDR2 LQKENI. Trimming removed 3 bases at V and 4 bases at J, with 10 bases between. Donors, without exception, were Caucasian adults residing in Nashville, Tennessee. The authors distributed each subset's genomic DNA evenly over several immunoSEQ plates. Using immunoSEQ multiplex PCR, the repertoire was profiled, and TCRdb retains in-frame clones only, with some absent. The sample holds about 1.1 million clones, approximately 80% seen once. This TCR derives from a man between 18 and 35 years old in good health. Some clones in this sample may be carry-over from other donors' samples. Sequenced input: memory CD4+ T cells from PBMCs. Subset denoted: CD45RA-negative fraction. The chain combines TRBV18 with TRBJ2-1, with D possibly TRBD1 on 5 matching bases. CDR3 coding DNA: TGTGCCAGCTCACCGCGACAGATATACAATGAGCAGTTCTTC. It translates to CASSPRQIYNEQFF.